This T cell receptor (beta chain) is drawn from a study of T cell changes during pregnancy in multiple sclerosis. A word on this clone: Other DNA sequences in the sample encode the same CDR3.

This CDR3 has 14 amino acids. The V gene's germline CDR1 is LNHDA and CDR2 SQIVND (reference sequence). V lost 6 bases and J lost 4, with 13 bases in between. TCRdb's copy holds only in-frame clones and misses some; the assay was immunoSEQ multiplex PCR. Of roughly 88,000 clones in the sample, approximately 92% were seen once. This TCR was sampled from a female donor with multiple sclerosis, enrolled in a pregnancy study. The chain links TRBV19 to TRBJ2-1; a weak D match, TRBD1 (6 bases). The sequencing here drew on peripheral blood, taken in the first trimester of pregnancy. The CDR3: CASSPGHPYNEQFF. CDR3 in DNA: TGTGCCAGTAGCCCGGGACACCCTTACAATGAGCAGTTCTTC.